Reported below is one T cell receptor (beta chain). The sample has other DNA sequences that encode this CDR3 too. Terminally differentiated effector memory CD45RA+ cells were left out of the naive CD8 fraction, which was CD45RO-negative and positively selected for CCR7. The data were obtained in a study of shared clonotypes between healthy human individuals. Some clones are missing from TCRdb's copy, which holds only in-frame ones; the method was immunoSEQ multiplex PCR. The sample contains approximately 1.9 million clones, 85% to 95% of which appear only once. V lost 0 bases, J lost 6 bases, and 9 bases lay in between. The CDR3 is 13 residues long. Germline-derived CDR1 and CDR2 are MNHEY and SVGAGI.

This sequence originates from a man aged 18 to 30 in good health. Some clones in this sample may be carry-over from other donors' samples. The V and J genes are TRBV6-5 and TRBJ2-7, with D maybe TRBD2 (5 bases). The specimen sequenced was naive CD8+ T cells from PBMCs. DNA for the CDR3: TGTGCCAGCAGTTACTCCGAGGGATCCGAGCAGTACTTC. Translating gives CASSYSEGSEQYF.